This is a list of T cell receptor beta chains from one sample in a study of blood T cell repertoires in COVID-19. This table comes from immunoSEQ multiplex PCR, and its TCRdb copy is limited to in-frame clones, with some not included. The sample lists tens of thousands of clones, about 80% occurring once. Sequencing input: peripheral blood. Receptor source: a human donor in a cohort sampled during active COVID-19. CDR3s include the opening cysteine and the closing phenylalanine or tryptophan. The D gene is left open where the match is weak. Where a row states a size, it is once, few, many or the class of an expanded clone; other rows omit it.

size	D	V	J	DNA	CDR3
.	TRBD1	TRBV5-1	TRBJ2-1	TGCGCCAGCAGCTGGACAGGGGGGGAGAATGAGCAGTTCTTC	CASSWTGGENEQFF
.	.	TRBV5-1	TRBJ1-4	TGCGCCAGCAGCCCGACGAGGGGAGGGGGGATTAATGAAAAACTGTTTTTT	CASSPTRGGGINEKLFF
.	.	TRBV15	TRBJ1-1	TGTGCCACCAGCAGAGAGGTAGGCGGCACTTTCTTT	CATSREVGGTFF
.	.	TRBV6-5	TRBJ2-1	TGTGCCAGCACCAATGGGGCCAACAATGAGCAGTTCTTC	CASTNGANNEQFF
.	TRBD1	TRBV2	TRBJ2-7	TGTGCCAGCAGTGAAGCCCCCGGGACAGGGAACTACGAGCAGTACTTC	CASSEAPGTGNYEQYF
once	.	TRBV11-2	TRBJ1-3	TGTGCCAGCAGCTTTACAGCTGGAAACACCATATATTTT	CASSFTAGNTIYF
.	.	TRBV7-9	TRBJ1-2	TGTGCCAGCAGTACGCGGACAGCTAACTATGGCTACACCTTC	CASSTRTANYGYTF
.	TRBD1	TRBV24-1	TRBJ2-5	TGTGCCACCAGTGACCCTGCCCCGGACAGGGGCACGAAGACCCAGTACTTC	CATSDPAPDRGTKTQYF
.	TRBD1	TRBV28	TRBJ1-6	TGTGCCAGCAGTGTAGGGACAGCCTATTCACCCCTCCACTTT	CASSVGTAYSPLHF
.	.	TRBV12-3/TRBV12-4	TRBJ1-5	TGTGCCAGCAGTTTACAAAGGGGGCCCCAGCATTTT	CASSLQRGPQHF
few	TRBD2	TRBV11-2	TRBJ2-3	TGTGCCAGCTTCCCTGGGACTAGCGGGAGCGGGGCGCAGTATTTT	CASFPGTSGSGAQYF
.	.	TRBV18	TRBJ2-1	TGTGCCAGCTCACTCCCGTCGGGAGTCAATGAGCAGTTCTTC	CASSLPSGVNEQFF
.	TRBD2	TRBV4-1	TRBJ2-5	TGCGCCAGCAGCCAGACCGGGACTAGAGAGACCCAGTACTTC	CASSQTGTRETQYF
.	.	TRBV6-6	TRBJ2-6	TGTGCCAGCAGTACCGACAGCTCTGGGGCCAACGTCCTGACTTTC	CASSTDSSGANVLTF
.	TRBD1	TRBV4-1	TRBJ2-7	TGCGCCAGCAGCCAAGATACTGCCGGGACAGGGGACTACGAGCAGTACTTC	CASSQDTAGTGDYEQYF
few	.	TRBV9	TRBJ1-6	TGTGCCAGCAGCGCGGGGGAATTATCACCCCTCCACTTT	CASSAGELSPLHF
.	.	TRBV7-2	TRBJ2-5	TGTGCCAGCAGCTTCAGTAGCTCCCCGGGAGAGACCCAGTACTTC	CASSFSSSPGETQYF
.	.	TRBV6-2/TRBV6-3	TRBJ1-6	TGTGCCAGCAGTTACTCGTGGAGGGGCTCGAGATGGTCACCCCTCCACTTT	CASSYSWRGSRWSPLHF
.	TRBD1	TRBV2	TRBJ1-1	TGTGCCAGCTGCCAGGGGGCAGGGAACACTGAAGCTTTCTTT	CASCQGAGNTEAFF
.	.	TRBV27	TRBJ2-7	TGTGCCAGCAGTTTATTAGCGGCGGACTACGAGCAGTACTTC	CASSLLAADYEQYF
.	TRBD2	TRBV7-2	TRBJ2-2	TGTGCCAGCAGACCGCGACTAGCGGGGGCGAACACCGGGGAGCTGTTTTTT	CASRPRLAGANTGELFF
.	TRBD2	TRBV9	TRBJ2-1	TGTGCCAGCAGCGAGGATCCGGGACTACTGAATGAGCAGTTCTTC	CASSEDPGLLNEQFF
.	TRBD1	TRBV11-3	TRBJ1-4	TGTGCCAGCAGCTTACGCCACAGGGGGCTTGGTGAAAAACTGTTTTTT	CASSLRHRGLGEKLFF
.	TRBD1	TRBV10-3	TRBJ1-2	TGTGCCATCAGTGAGACGACAGGGGGGACCTATGGCTACACCTTC	CAISETTGGTYGYTF
.	TRBD1	TRBV5-1	TRBJ1-2	TGCGCCAGCAGCCACATGGGACAGGAGGACTATGGCTACACCTTC	CASSHMGQEDYGYTF
.	.	TRBV7-9	TRBJ2-7	TGTGCCAGCAGCTTATATAGTGGGGCCGGCTACGAGCAGTACTTC	CASSLYSGAGYEQYF
.	.	TRBV9	TRBJ1-6	TGTGCCAGCAGCGTTTTGGACAGCTCGGGTAATTCACCCCTCCACTTT	CASSVLDSSGNSPLHF
.	.	TRBV7-9	TRBJ1-2	TGTGCCAGCAGCTTAGAGATAGCCAACTATGGCTACACCTTC	CASSLEIANYGYTF
.	TRBD2	TRBV7-9	TRBJ2-5	TGTGCCAGCAGCTCACTAGCGGGGTGGGAGACCCAGTACTTC	CASSSLAGWETQYF
.	TRBD1	TRBV6-1	TRBJ2-7	TGTGCCAGCAGTGAAGGCCCCGGGACAGACGCTCCCTACGAGCAGTACTTC	CASSEGPGTDAPYEQYF
.	TRBD1	TRBV28	TRBJ1-1	TGTGCCAGCAGTCGGACAGGGCTTAGCACTGAAGCTTTCTTT	CASSRTGLSTEAFF
.	.	TRBV15	TRBJ2-7	TGTGCCACCAGCAGAGATCCCCCCTCGAGCTCCTACGAGCAGTACTTC	CATSRDPPSSSYEQYF
.	.	TRBV5-6	TRBJ1-2	TGTGCCAGCAGTCCACCGCAGGGGTTAGATGGCTACACCTTC	CASSPPQGLDGYTF
.	TRBD2	TRBV7-7	TRBJ2-5	TGTGCTAGCAGCTCCGGGACTAGCGGGGGTCCTAGGGACTTC	CASSSGTSGGPRDF
.	.	TRBV25-1	TRBJ2-7	TGTGCCAGCAGTGAATACTTCTCAGGTAACTCCTACGAGCAGTACTTC	CASSEYFSGNSYEQYF
.	.	TRBV4-1	TRBJ1-1	TGCGCCAGCAGTCCGGGACACAACACTGAAGCTTTCTTT	CASSPGHNTEAFF
.	.	TRBV7-2	TRBJ2-5	TGTGCCAGCAGCCCGGGGACAACCCAAGAGACCCAGTACTTC	CASSPGTTQETQYF
.	.	TRBV6-5	TRBJ1-3	TGTGCCAGCAGGGGCCGGGGAACTGGAAACACCATATATTTT	CASRGRGTGNTIYF